The 32 T cell receptor beta chains presented below share a single source sample, sequenced in a study of PD-L1 blockade in urothelial cancer. TCRdb's table, derived via immunoSEQ multiplex PCR, lists solely in-frame clones and lacks some. The repertoire holds about 74,000 clones, with around 84% as singletons. Sequencing used PBMCs, obtained around atezolizumab (anti-PD-L1) treatment. The receptors here all came from an older man with urothelial cancer.

The chain has TRBV5-6 and TRBJ1-4, with D maybe TRBD1 (6 bases). The V end was cut by 7 bases, the J end by 7 bases, with 20 bases between. The CDR3 runs 15 residues. Germline CDR1 and CDR2: SGHDT and YYEEEE. CDR3 region: CASGGRGQGVEKLFF. DNA for the CDR3: TGTGCCAGCGGGGGCCGAGGGCAGGGAGTTGAAAAACTGTTTTTT.

The chain links TRBV5-8 to TRBJ1-2; 11 nucleotides match TRBD1. Looked up from germline, CDR1 is SGHTS and CDR2 is YDEGEE. J lost 3 bases, V lost 4 bases, and 11 bases had no gene match. The CDR3 spans 17 residues. Here the CDR3 DNA reads TGTGCCAGCAGCCCCGGGACAGGGGGGATTAGCGACTATGGCTACACCTTC. Protein product: CASSPGTGGISDYGYTF. Full variable domain (rest looked up from reference TRBV5-8 and TRBJ1-2): EAGVTQSPTHLIKTRGQQATLRCSPISGHTSVYWYQQALGLGLQFLLWYDEGEERNRGNFPPRFSGRQFPNYSSELNVNALELEDSALYLCASSPGTGGISDYGYTFGSGTRLTVV.

J is TRBJ2-5 and V is TRBV28; D might be TRBD2 (5 bases). Trimming pared 4 bases from V and 5 bases from J, leaving 17 bases between. Germline V gene data show CDR1 as MDHEN and CDR2 as SYDVKM. This CDR3 has 15 amino acids. The CDR3 is CASSSNLLRGETQYF. The DNA of the CDR3 is TGTGCCAGCAGTTCGAACTTACTCAGAGGGGAGACCCAGTACTTC.

V usage is TRBV5-4 and J usage is TRBJ2-1; 11 positions match TRBD2. The germline V gene encodes CDR1 SGHNT and CDR2 YYREEE (reference sequence). Trimming at V came to 4 bases and at J to 8 bases, leaving 11 bases not matched to a gene. The CDR3 consists of 16 residues. The CDR3 is CASSALTSGSLDEQFF. CDR3 nucleotide sequence: TGTGCCAGCAGCGCTTTAACTAGCGGGAGTCTCGATGAGCAGTTCTTC.

The J gene is TRBJ1-2, the V gene TRBV4-2, with TRBD1 identical over 7 bases. The ends lost 3 bases at V and 4 bases at J; junction bases unmatched: 14. The CDR3 loop spans 17 amino acids. Per the germline V gene, CDR1 is LGHNA and CDR2 is YNFKEQ. CDR3 in amino acids: CASSHAPGQTLVYGYTF. The CDR3 DNA reads as TGTGCCAGCAGCCATGCTCCGGGACAGACTTTAGTCTATGGCTACACCTTC.

The rearrangement joins TRBV29-1 to TRBJ2-5; D is perhaps TRBD2 (5 bases). Germline CDR1 and CDR2: SQVTM and ANQGSEA. The CDR3 loop spans 13 amino acids. V lost 5 bases, J lost 4 bases, and 14 bases lay in between. CDR3 in amino acids: CSVRGRARETQYF. As DNA, the CDR3 is TGCAGCGTTCGGGGTAGAGCTCGAGAGACCCAGTACTTC.

This clone was seen only a few times. The V and J genes are TRBV6-1 and TRBJ1-1; 7 bases align to TRBD1. V shed 8 bases, J shed 0 bases, and the junction held 9 bases outside the gene matches. This CDR3 is built from 15 residues. Per germline, CDR1 MNHNS and CDR2 SASEGT. CDR3 nucleotides: TGTGCCAGCTTCGACAGGGACGGTGTGAACACTGAAGCTTTCTTT. As protein: CASFDRDGVNTEAFF.

The chain has TRBV10-3 and TRBJ2-3, with 8 bases fitting TRBD2. The CDR3 covers 13 residues. CDR1 and CDR2 (germline): ENHRY, SYGVKD. The ends lost 10 bases at V and 3 bases at J; junction bases unmatched: 6. The CDR3 loop is CATREVLTDTQYF. DNA of the CDR3: TGTGCCACGCGGGAGGTCCTTACAGATACGCAGTATTTT.

The chain combines TRBV6-1 with TRBJ1-2; no clear D gene. Per the germline V gene, CDR1 is MNHNS and CDR2 is SASEGT. Trimming cost V 4 bases and J 13 bases, with 7 bases left between them. The CDR3 is made up of 9 amino acids. CDR3 bases: TGTGCCAGCAGTGGTGGACTCACCTTC. Protein product: CASSGGLTF.

The V and J genes are TRBV5-1 and TRBJ2-7; 7 nucleotides agree with TRBD1. Per germline, CDR1 SGHRS and CDR2 YFSETQ. V gave up 5 bases and J gave up 4 bases; unmatched junction bases: 6. The CDR3 length is 13 residues. CDR3 coding DNA: TGCGCCAGCAGTGCTACAGGGGTGTACGAGCAGTACTTC. As protein: CASSATGVYEQYF.

This chain's CDR3 is CASRAGTGPYEQYF. DNA for the CDR3: TGCGCCAGCAGGGCCGGGACAGGACCGTACGAGCAGTACTTC. The chain recombines TRBV10-1 with TRBJ2-7, with TRBD1 matching 8 bases. After removal of 6 bases from V and 4 bases from J, the junction contained 8 bases not matched to a gene. Per the germline V gene, CDR1 is WNHNN and CDR2 is SYGVQD (reference sequence). The CDR3 runs to 14 residues.

The chain has TRBV28 and TRBJ1-4; D is unclear. Deletions cut 1 base from V and 5 bases from J, with 8 bases between. Germline CDR1 is MDHEN and CDR2 is SYDVKM. The CDR3 consists of 14 residues. The CDR3 loop reads CASSLLHRNEKLFF. CDR3 coding DNA: TGTGCCAGCAGTTTATTACACCGAAATGAAAAACTGTTTTTT.

The chain combines TRBV27 with TRBJ1-2; 10 bases map to TRBD1. The CDR3 spans 14 residues. The V and J ends lost 7 bases and 7 bases, in that order; junction bases with no gene match: 9. CDR1 MNHEY and CDR2 SMNVEV come from the germline V gene (reference sequence). CDR3 sequence (DNA): TGTGCCAGCAACCGACAGGGGGCGCCGTCTGGCTACACCTTC. Translation: CASNRQGAPSGYTF.

The chain has TRBV27 and TRBJ2-3; D unclear. The CDR3 length is 15 residues. Per germline, CDR1 MNHEY and CDR2 SMNVEV (reference sequence). V lost 0 bases to trimming and J lost 0 bases, with 7 bases between them. CDR3 sequence: CASSLSPPSTDTQYF. The CDR3 bases are TGTGCCAGCAGTTTATCCCCCCCTAGCACAGATACGCAGTATTTT.

This clone came up a few times. The chain joins TRBV28 to TRBJ2-1, with 8 bases lining up with TRBD2. Unmatched junction bases numbered 7, after V lost 6 bases and J lost 9 bases. Germline values: CDR1 MDHEN, CDR2 SYDVKM. The CDR3 is made up of 13 amino acids. The DNA of the CDR3 is TGTGCCAGCAGCGACCCTGCGGGAGGTGAGCAGTTCTTC. It encodes CASSDPAGGEQFF.

The chain joins TRBV5-6 to TRBJ2-7, with 7 bases that match TRBD2. V lost 4 bases and J lost 3; bases outside the gene matches: 13. CDR1 is SGHDT, CDR2 YYEEEE, per germline. CDR3 length: 16 amino acids. The CDR3 here is CASSRVDGGSSYEQYF. CDR3 nucleotide sequence: TGTGCCAGCAGCAGGGTCGACGGCGGGAGTAGCTACGAGCAGTACTTC.

The V gene is TRBV27, the J gene TRBJ2-3; 11 positions agree with TRBD2. From germline, CDR1 is MNHEY and CDR2 SMNVEV (reference sequence). The CDR3 contains 15 residues. V gave up 5 bases and J gave up 2 bases; unmatched junction bases: 3. Here the CDR3 DNA reads TGTGCCAGCAGTCCGGGACTAGCGGACACAGATACGCAGTATTTT. Amino acids: CASSPGLADTDTQYF.

The chain carries TRBV25-1 and TRBJ2-5; 7 bases line up with TRBD1. Germline CDR1 is MGHDK and CDR2 is SYGVNS. CDR3 size: 13 residues. The V and J ends lost 6 bases and 3 bases, in that order; junction bases with no gene match: 4. CDR3 region: CASSHRGKETQYF. CDR3 sequence (DNA): TGTGCCAGCAGCCACAGGGGTAAAGAGACCCAGTACTTC.

The chain links TRBV27 to TRBJ2-5; 9 bases fit TRBD1. The CDR3 has 17 amino acids. In germline, CDR1 is MNHEY, CDR2 SMNVEV (reference sequence). After removal of 5 bases from V and 5 bases from J, the junction contained 15 bases not matched to a gene. The DNA for the CDR3 is TGTGCCAGCAGTCGAGAGGGGCGTCGGACAGGGGTCGAGACCCAGTACTTC. This codes for CASSREGRRTGVETQYF.

The V gene is TRBV11-2, the J gene TRBJ2-5; D gene ambiguous. The CDR3 totals 13 residues. V lost 7 bases, J lost 2 bases, and 11 bases lay in between. Per the germline V gene, CDR1 is SGHAT and CDR2 is FQNNGV. For the CDR3, the DNA is TGTGCCAGCACCCCGGTCGTTCAAGAGACCCAGTACTTC. Its translation: CASTPVVQETQYF.

The chain is built from TRBV27 and TRBJ2-6; D gene uncertain. The V end was cut by 3 bases, the J end by 0 bases, with 9 bases between. Germline lookup yields CDR1 MNHEY and CDR2 SMNVEV (reference sequence). This CDR3 has 16 amino acids. CDR3 nucleotide sequence: TGTGCCAGCAGTTTCCTCACCAGCTCTGGGGCCAACGTCCTGACTTTC. It translates to CASSFLTSSGANVLTF.

The chain couples TRBV7-8 to TRBJ1-1; TRBD1 might be the D (6 bases). Trimming removed 5 bases from V and 0 bases from J, with 16 bases in between. The CDR3 contains 16 residues. The germline gives CDR1 SGHVS, CDR2 FQNEAQ. CDR3 amino acids: CASSVSGTIMNTEAFF. CDR3 sequence (DNA): TGTGCCAGCAGCGTTTCCGGGACAATAATGAACACTGAAGCTTTCTTT. Complete variable domain (other parts from reference TRBV7-8 and TRBJ1-1): GAGVSQSPRYKVAKRGQDVALRCDPISGHVSLFWYQQALGQGPEFLTYFQNEAQLDKSGLPSDRFFAERPEGSVSTLKIQRTQQEDSAVYLCASSVSGTIMNTEAFFGQGTRLTVV.

The chain combines TRBV9 with TRBJ2-7; D possibly corresponds to TRBD2 (5 bases). The CDR3 loop spans 13 amino acids. The V end lost 4 bases, the J end lost 7 bases, and 15 bases lay between the germline ends. Germline V lookup: CDR1 SGDLS, CDR2 YYNGEE. The CDR3 nucleotides are TGTGCCAGCAGCCCACCGAACCGGGGTGAGCAGTACTTC. The encoded protein is CASSPPNRGEQYF.

There are a few counts of this clone. The gene calls are TRBV4-1 and TRBJ1-3; 8 bases are shared with TRBD1. Germline loops: CDR1 MGHRA, CDR2 YSYEKL. The CDR3 totals 16 residues. The V and J ends lost 4 bases and 7 bases, in that order; junction bases with no gene match: 12. The DNA for the CDR3 is TGCGCCAGCAGCCCACAAGGGCAGGGGGCCGGGAACACCATATATTTT. This sequence encodes CASSPQGQGAGNTIYF.

J is TRBJ2-7 and V is TRBV5-1; possible D gene TRBD1, 6 bases. V was trimmed by 4 bases and J by 1 base, leaving 21 bases between them. This CDR3 is 17 amino acids long. Looked up from germline, CDR1 is SGHRS and CDR2 is YFSETQ. This chain's CDR3 is CASSRGLRDTLSYEQYF. Written as DNA, the CDR3 is TGCGCCAGCAGCCGGGGCCTCAGGGACACTTTGTCCTACGAGCAGTACTTC.

The gene calls are TRBV9 and TRBJ2-3; D perhaps matches TRBD1 (6 bases). CDR1 is SGDLS and CDR2 is YYNGEE in the germline V gene. The CDR3 has 14 amino acids. V lost 1 base and J 5 bases, leaving 11 bases between the germline ends. CDR3 nucleotides: TGTGCCAGCAGCGTAACAGGGCGCATAGATACGCAGTATTTT. This encodes CASSVTGRIDTQYF.

The chain combines TRBV6-6 with TRBJ2-7; 7 bases match TRBD1. The CDR3 totals 14 residues. The germline CDR1 and CDR2 sequences are MNHNY and SVGAGI (reference sequence). The J segment lost 4 bases and the V segment lost 5 bases, leaving 8 bases of the junction unmatched. DNA for the CDR3: TGTGCCAGCAGTAGGGGACAGCTCCCTTACGAGCAGTACTTC. Amino acids: CASSRGQLPYEQYF.

This chain joins TRBV28 and TRBJ2-7; 8 bases align to TRBD1. The CDR3 totals 13 residues. Germline assignment: CDR1 MDHEN and CDR2 SYDVKM. Unmatched junction bases numbered 4, after V lost 8 bases and J lost 1 base. DNA for the CDR3: TGTGCCAGCCGGAGACAGGGGTCCTACGAGCAGTACTTC. Translated, it gives CASRRQGSYEQYF.

This sequence joins TRBV5-1 and TRBJ1-3; D is uncertain. V lost 0 bases, J lost 0 bases, and 13 bases lay in between. This CDR3 region has 17 residues. Germline V CDR1 and CDR2: SGHRS, YFSETQ. CDR3 sequence reads: CASSLGASPSSGNTIYF. CDR3 DNA: TGCGCCAGCAGCTTGGGGGCCAGCCCGAGCTCTGGAAACACCATATATTTT. The full variable domain, rest sourced from reference TRBV5-1 and TRBJ1-3, is KAGVTQTPRYLIKTRGQQVTLSCSPISGHRSVSWYQQTPGQGLQFLFEYFSETQRNKGNFPGRFSGRQFSNSRSEMNVSTLELGDSALYLCASSLGASPSSGNTIYFGEGSWLTVV.

The gene calls are TRBV29-1 and TRBJ2-2; 7 positions match TRBD1. The junction had 11 bases not matched to a gene; V was cut back by 1 base and J by 6 bases. The CDR3 spans 16 residues. CDR1 and CDR2 from the germline V gene are SQVTM and ANQGSEA. The CDR3 coding sequence is TGCAGCGTTGAAGCGTGGACAGGTGTTGAGGCCGGGGAGCTGTTTTTT. This codes for CSVEAWTGVEAGELFF.

The chain carries TRBV28 and TRBJ2-2, with 10 bases aligning to TRBD2. This CDR3 comprises 16 residues. Looked up from germline, CDR1 is MDHEN and CDR2 is SYDVKM. With V trimmed by 3 bases and J by 4 bases, 5 bases remained unmatched. In nucleotides, the CDR3 is TGTGCCAGCAGTTTGCCGGCTAGCGGGAGCACCGGGGAGCTGTTTTTT. Its protein product is CASSLPASGSTGELFF.

The chain uses TRBV7-2 and TRBJ1-4; 7 bases fit TRBD1. The CDR3 covers 15 residues. After removal of 1 base from V and 5 bases from J, the junction contained 4 bases not matched to a gene. The germline CDR1 and CDR2 sequences are SGHTA and FQGNSA. This CDR3 is CASSLVDRRNEKLFF. CDR3 bases: TGTGCCAGCAGCTTAGTGGACAGGAGAAATGAAAAACTGTTTTTT.